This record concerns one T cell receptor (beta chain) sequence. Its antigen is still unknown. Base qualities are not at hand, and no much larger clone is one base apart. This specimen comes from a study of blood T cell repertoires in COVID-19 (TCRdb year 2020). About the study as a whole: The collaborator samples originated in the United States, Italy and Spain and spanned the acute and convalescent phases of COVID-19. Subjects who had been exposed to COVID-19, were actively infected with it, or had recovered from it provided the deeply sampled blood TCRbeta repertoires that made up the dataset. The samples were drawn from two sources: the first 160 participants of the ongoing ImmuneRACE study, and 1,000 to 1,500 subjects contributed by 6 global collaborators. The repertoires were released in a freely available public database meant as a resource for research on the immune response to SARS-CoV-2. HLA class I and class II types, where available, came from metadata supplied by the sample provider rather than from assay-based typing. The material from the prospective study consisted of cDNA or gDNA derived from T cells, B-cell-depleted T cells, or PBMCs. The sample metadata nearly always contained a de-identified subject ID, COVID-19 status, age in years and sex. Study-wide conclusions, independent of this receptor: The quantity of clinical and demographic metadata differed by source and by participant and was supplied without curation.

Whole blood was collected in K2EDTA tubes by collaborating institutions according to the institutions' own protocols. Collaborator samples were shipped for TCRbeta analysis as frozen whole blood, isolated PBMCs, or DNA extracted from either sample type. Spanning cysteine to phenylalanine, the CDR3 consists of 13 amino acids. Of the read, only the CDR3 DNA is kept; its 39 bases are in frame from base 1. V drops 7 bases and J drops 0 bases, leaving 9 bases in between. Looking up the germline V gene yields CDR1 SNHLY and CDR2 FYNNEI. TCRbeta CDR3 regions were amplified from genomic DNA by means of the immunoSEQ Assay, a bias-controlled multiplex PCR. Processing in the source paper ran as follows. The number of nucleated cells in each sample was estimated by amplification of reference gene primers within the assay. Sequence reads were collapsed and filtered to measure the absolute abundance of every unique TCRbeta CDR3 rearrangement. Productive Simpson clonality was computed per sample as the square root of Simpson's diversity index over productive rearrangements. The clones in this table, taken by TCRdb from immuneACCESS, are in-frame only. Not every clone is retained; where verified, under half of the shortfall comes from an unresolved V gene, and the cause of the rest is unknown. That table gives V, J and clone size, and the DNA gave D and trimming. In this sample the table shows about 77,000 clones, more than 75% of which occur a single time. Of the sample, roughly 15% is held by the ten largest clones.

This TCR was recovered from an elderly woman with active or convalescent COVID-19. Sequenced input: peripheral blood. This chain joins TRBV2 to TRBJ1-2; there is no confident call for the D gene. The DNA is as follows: TGTGCCAGCAAACGGTTACCTAACTATGGCTACACCTTC. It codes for CASKRLPNYGYTF.